The present T cell receptor beta chain was sequenced within a study of early T cells in non-severe SARS-CoV-2 infection (dated by TCRdb to about 2021). In the study overall: Because TCR sequencing was done on bulk RNA from unsorted whole blood, the alpha and beta chains could not be paired.

A case-control design nested within a healthcare worker cohort in London, UK, was used, with weekly nasopharyngeal swab PCR tests and blood sampling performed. Healthcare workers were enrolled in the week of the UK lockdown, from 23 to 31 March 2020, and were followed every week for up to roughly 16 weeks. As regards this clonotype: Its antigen is still unknown. Base qualities are not at hand, and no much larger clone is one base apart.

General findings and caveats noted by the study authors: VDJdb matching was skewed toward anti-spike CD8 responses, so virus-specific expansions were likely underestimated and private and CD4 specificities were missed.

Trimming accounts for 0 bases at V and 7 bases at J, while the number of junction bases matched to no gene is 8. Via the germline V gene, CDR1 is MNHEY and CDR2 SVGAGI. The CDR3, cysteine through phenylalanine, is 17 amino acids long. Only CDR3 DNA is held: 51 bases, read in frame from base 1. The library relied on 5' RACE. The sequencer listed for this sample is NextSeq 500. To correct for sequencing error and PCR bias, the TCR library protocol tagged individual cDNA molecules with unique molecular identifiers. Both TCR alpha and beta chains were sequenced, and tight co-correlation was observed between alpha and beta sequence abundances in each sample. In the paper's pipeline: V gene, J gene and CDR3 annotation of TCR sequences was performed with Decombinator V4. Expanded TCRs were defined as changing significantly between any two time points under a Poisson model with p below 0.0001. TCR abundances were normalised to the total number of TCRs sequenced in each sample and reported as counts per million. TRAV1-2 paired with TRAJ12, TRAJ20 or TRAJ33 defined MAIT TCRs, while TRAV10 paired with TRAJ18 defined iNKT TCRs. VDJdb, accessed 1 November 2021, was searched for CMV, EBV and SARS-CoV-2 annotated TCRs, with TCRs annotated for multiple antigens excluded. TCRdb applied fastp at Q25 and MiXCR to the public reads, then kept only in-frame beta chains. Duplicate CDR3 protein sequences are folded into a single record with the most common DNA and genes. TCRdb's processing, not the study's, gives the V and J calls here. For this sample there are fewer than 30,000 distinct CDR3 sequences; approximately 5.3% appear just once. The top ten constitute roughly 4.1% of the sample.

The chain is assembled from TRBV6-5 and TRBJ2-3, with 12 bases in between that match TRBD1. The source of this sequence is an adult who was a healthcare worker with PCR-confirmed SARS-CoV-2 infection or an uninfected control (not recorded which). Sequences were obtained from whole blood. The bases read TGTGCCAGCAGTTACTCGAGACTCGGGACAGGGGGCCATACGCAGTATTTT. Its product reads: CASSYSRLGTGGHTQYF.